The following is a T cell receptor (beta chain) sequence with its context. No antigen is known for it. Repertoires were sampled repeatedly during chemoradiotherapy. There are 16 residues in the CDR3. In germline, CDR1 is SGHTA, CDR2 FQGTGA. V shed 3 bases and J 7 bases; nucleotides not matched to a gene: 10. The data derive from a study of chemoradiotherapy in HPV16-positive cancers. Using immunoSEQ multiplex PCR, the repertoire was profiled, and TCRdb retains in-frame clones only, with some absent. The sample includes some 8,300 clones, less than 85% of them seen just once. General study results and limits: Non-HPV-specific T cells did not expand in tumors during treatment, whereas candidate HPV-specific clones and E7-related motifs did.

The material was obtained from a patient who underwent chemoradiotherapy. This receptor was obtained from a human donor with HPV-associated anogenital cancer. The genes are TRBV7-3 and TRBJ2-1; 9 bases match TRBD1. CDR3 in amino acids: CASSFLDRGIGNEQFF. DNA of the CDR3: TGTGCCAGCAGCTTCCTGGACAGGGGAATTGGAAATGAGCAGTTCTTC.